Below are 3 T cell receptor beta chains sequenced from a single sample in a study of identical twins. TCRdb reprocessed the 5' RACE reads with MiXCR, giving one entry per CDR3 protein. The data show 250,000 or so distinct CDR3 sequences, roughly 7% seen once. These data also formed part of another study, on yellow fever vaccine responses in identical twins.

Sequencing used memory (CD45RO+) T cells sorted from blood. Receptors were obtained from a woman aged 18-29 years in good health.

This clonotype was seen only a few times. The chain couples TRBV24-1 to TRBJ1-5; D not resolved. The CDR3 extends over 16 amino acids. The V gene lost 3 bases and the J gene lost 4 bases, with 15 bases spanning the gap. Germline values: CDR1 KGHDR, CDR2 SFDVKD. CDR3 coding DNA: TGTGCCACCAGTGATGTCCCCGGCACACCAAATCAGCCCCAGCATTTT. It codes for CATSDVPGTPNQPQHF.

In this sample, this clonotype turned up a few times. The CDR3 DNA reads as TGTGCCACCTCAAGGAGTGAGATAACCGGGGAGCTGTTTTTT. Protein: CATSRSEITGELFF. The chain links TRBV3-1 to TRBJ2-2; D ambiguous. The CDR3 contains 14 residues. Trimming removed 10 bases from V and 5 bases from J, with 17 bases in between. Looked up from germline, CDR1 is LGHDT and CDR2 is YNNKEL (reference sequence).

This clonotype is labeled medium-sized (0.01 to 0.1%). CDR3 in amino acids: CASSSQGATGNSPLHF. CDR3 in DNA: TGTGCCAGCAGTTCCCAGGGGGCGACGGGTAATTCACCCCTCCACTTT. The genes are TRBV12-3 or TRBV12-4 and TRBJ1-6; 8 nucleotides line up with TRBD1. The CDR3 has 16 residues. The junction had 8 bases not matched to a gene; V was cut back by 4 bases and J by 6 bases.